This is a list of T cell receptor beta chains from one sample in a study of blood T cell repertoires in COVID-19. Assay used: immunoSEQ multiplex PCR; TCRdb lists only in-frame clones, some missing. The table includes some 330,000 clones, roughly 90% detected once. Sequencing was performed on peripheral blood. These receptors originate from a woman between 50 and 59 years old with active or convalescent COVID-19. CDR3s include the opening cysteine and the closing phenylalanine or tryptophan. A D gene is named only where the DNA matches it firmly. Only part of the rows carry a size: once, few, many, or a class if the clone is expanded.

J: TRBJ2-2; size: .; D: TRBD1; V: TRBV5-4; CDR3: CASSPGTGPGELFF; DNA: TGTGCCAGCAGCCCCGGGACAGGTCCGGGGGAGCTGTTTTTT
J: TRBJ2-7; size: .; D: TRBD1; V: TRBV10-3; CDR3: CAINDRGQGSYEQYF; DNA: TGTGCCATCAACGACAGGGGGCAGGGATCCTACGAGCAGTACTTC
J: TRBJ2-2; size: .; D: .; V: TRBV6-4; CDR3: CASSEGQNTGELFF; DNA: TGTGCCAGCAGCGAAGGACAGAACACCGGGGAGCTGTTTTTT
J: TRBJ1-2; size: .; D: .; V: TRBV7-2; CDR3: CASSVATGSNYGYTF; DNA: TGTGCCAGCAGCGTCGCGACAGGAAGTAACTATGGCTACACCTTC
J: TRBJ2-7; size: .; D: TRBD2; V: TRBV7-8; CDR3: CASISAGVPPYEQYF; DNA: TGTGCCAGCATCTCGGCGGGGGTGCCTCCCTACGAGCAGTACTTC
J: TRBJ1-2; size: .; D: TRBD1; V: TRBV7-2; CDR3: CASSPWDSFDGYTF; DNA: TGTGCCAGCAGCCCCTGGGACAGTTTTGATGGCTACACCTTC
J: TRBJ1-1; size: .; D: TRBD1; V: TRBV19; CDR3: CASSRRQGMNTEAFF; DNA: TGTGCCAGTAGCCGCAGACAGGGAATGAACACTGAAGCTTTCTTT
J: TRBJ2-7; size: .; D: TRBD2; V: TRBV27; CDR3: CASTPGLGFYEQYF; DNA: TGTGCCAGCACACCGGGACTAGGTTTCTACGAGCAGTACTTC
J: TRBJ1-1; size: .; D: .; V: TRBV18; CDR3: CASSPPLRAEAFF; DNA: TGTGCCAGCTCACCACCCCTTCGGGCTGAAGCTTTCTTT
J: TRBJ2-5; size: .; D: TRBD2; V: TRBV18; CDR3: CASRPRGLAGETQYF; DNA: TGTGCCAGCCGACCGAGGGGACTAGCGGGAGAGACCCAGTACTTC
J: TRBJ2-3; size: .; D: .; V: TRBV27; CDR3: CASSPLQKLSGSTDTQYF; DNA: TGTGCCAGCAGTCCCCTCCAGAAACTTAGCGGTAGCACAGATACGCAGTATTTT
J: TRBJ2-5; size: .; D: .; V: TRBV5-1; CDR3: CASSLSDSVYF; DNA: TGCGCCAGCAGCTTAAGTGACTCAGTGTACTTC
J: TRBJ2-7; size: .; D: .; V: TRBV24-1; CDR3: CATSDPTSYEQYF; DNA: TGTGCCACCAGTGACCCGACTAGTTACGAGCAGTACTTC
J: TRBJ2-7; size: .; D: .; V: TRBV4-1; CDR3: CASSQMNVVLSYEQYF; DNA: TGCGCCAGCAGCCAAATGAACGTAGTACTCTCCTACGAGCAGTACTTC
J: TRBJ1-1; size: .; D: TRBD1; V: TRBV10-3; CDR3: CAISGQGRTEAFF; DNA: TGTGCCATCAGCGGACAGGGTAGGACTGAAGCTTTCTTT
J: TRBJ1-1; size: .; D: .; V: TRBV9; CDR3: CASSVAGRGDTEAFF; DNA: TGTGCCAGCAGCGTAGCAGGCAGGGGCGACACTGAAGCTTTCTTT
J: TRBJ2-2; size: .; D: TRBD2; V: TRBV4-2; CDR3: CASSRKQLAGTNTGELFF; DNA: TGTGCCAGCAGCCGCAAGCAATTAGCGGGGACTAACACCGGGGAGCTGTTTTTT
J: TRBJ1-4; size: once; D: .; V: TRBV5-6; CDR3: CASSGGQAREKLFF; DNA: TGTGCCAGCAGCGGCGGGCAGGCTAGGGAAAAACTGTTTTTT
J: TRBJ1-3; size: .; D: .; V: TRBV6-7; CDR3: CASSYSKGQLSSGNTIYF; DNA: TGTGCCAGCAGTTACTCGAAAGGACAGTTAAGCTCTGGAAACACCATATATTTT
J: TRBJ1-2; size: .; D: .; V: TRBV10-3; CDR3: CAITSTSGYTF; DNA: TGTGCCATCACCTCGACAAGTGGCTACACCTTC
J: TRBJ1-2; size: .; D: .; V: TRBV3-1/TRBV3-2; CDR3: CASSPPGEMANYGYTF; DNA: TGTGCCAGCAGCCCCCCGGGGGAGATGGCTAACTATGGCTACACCTTC
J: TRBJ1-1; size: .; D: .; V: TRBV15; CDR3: CATSRDRRQAGEAFF; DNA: TGTGCCACCAGCAGAGATCGGAGGCAGGCGGGTGAAGCTTTCTTT
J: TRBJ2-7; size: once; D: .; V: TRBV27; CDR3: CASSLHPRQGNSYEQYF; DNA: TGTGCCAGCAGTTTACACCCCCGGCAGGGTAACTCCTACGAGCAGTACTTC
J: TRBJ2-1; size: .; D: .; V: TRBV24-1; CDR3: CATSDPGAGSRFYNEQFF; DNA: TGTGCCACCAGTGATCCCGGTGCGGGGAGCAGGTTCTACAATGAGCAGTTCTTC
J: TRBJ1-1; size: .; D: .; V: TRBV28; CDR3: CASNVGGAVNTEAFF; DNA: TGTGCCAGCAACGTTGGGGGCGCTGTGAACACTGAAGCTTTCTTT
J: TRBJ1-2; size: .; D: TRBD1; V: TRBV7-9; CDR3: CASRPTGGSGDYGYTF; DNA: TGTGCCAGCAGGCCGACAGGGGGCTCTGGGGACTATGGCTACACCTTC
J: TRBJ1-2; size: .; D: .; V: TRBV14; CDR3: CASSQDRYLSGYTF; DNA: TGTGCCAGCAGCCAAGATCGCTACCTCTCGGGCTACACCTTC
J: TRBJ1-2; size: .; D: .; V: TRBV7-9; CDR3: CASSFLMGGPYGYTF; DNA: TGTGCCAGCAGCTTTCTTATGGGGGGGCCCTATGGCTACACCTTC
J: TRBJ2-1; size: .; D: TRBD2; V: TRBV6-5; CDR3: CASGTSVYNEQFF; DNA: TGTGCCAGCGGGACTAGCGTATACAATGAGCAGTTCTTC
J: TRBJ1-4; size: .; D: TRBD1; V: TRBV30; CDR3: CAWRRDRVEEKLFF; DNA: TGTGCCTGGAGAAGGGACAGGGTAGAGGAAAAACTGTTTTTT
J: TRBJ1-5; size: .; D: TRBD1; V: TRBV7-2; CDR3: CASSLDRVSNQPQHF; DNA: TGTGCCAGCAGCCTGGACAGGGTTAGCAATCAGCCCCAGCATTTT
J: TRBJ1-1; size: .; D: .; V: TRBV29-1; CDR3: CSVAEKGFLNTEAFF; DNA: TGCAGCGTTGCAGAAAAGGGGTTTTTGAACACTGAAGCTTTCTTT
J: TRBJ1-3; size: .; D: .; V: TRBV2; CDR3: CASSVQGSSGNTIYF; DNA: TGTGCCAGCAGCGTTCAGGGGTCCTCTGGAAACACCATATATTTT
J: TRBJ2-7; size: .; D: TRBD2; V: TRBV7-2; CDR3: CASSSASGRALLYEQYF; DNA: TGTGCCAGCAGCTCCGCTAGCGGGAGGGCCCTCCTGTACGAGCAGTACTTC
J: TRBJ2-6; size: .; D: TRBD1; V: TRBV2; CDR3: CASKRRTGTSGANVLTF; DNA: TGTGCCAGCAAGCGTAGGACAGGGACTTCTGGGGCCAACGTCCTGACTTTC
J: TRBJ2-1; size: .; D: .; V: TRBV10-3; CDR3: CAISGGGGRLGLNEQFF; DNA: TGTGCCATCAGTGGAGGAGGGGGCAGACTAGGTCTCAATGAGCAGTTCTTC
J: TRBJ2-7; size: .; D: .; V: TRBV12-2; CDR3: CASRRRTGAWEQYF; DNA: TGTGCAAGTCGCAGAAGGACAGGGGCATGGGAGCAGTACTTC
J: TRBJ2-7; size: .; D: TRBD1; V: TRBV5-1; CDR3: CASSLSARGREYEQYF; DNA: TGCGCCAGCAGCTTGTCTGCCAGGGGGCGCGAATACGAGCAGTACTTC
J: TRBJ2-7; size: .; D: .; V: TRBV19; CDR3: CASSEGDKHYEQYF; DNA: TGTGCCAGTTCAGAGGGCGATAAGCACTACGAGCAGTACTTC
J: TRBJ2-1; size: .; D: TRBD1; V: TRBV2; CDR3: CASSKDRLYEQFF; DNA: TGTGCCAGCAGTAAGGACAGGTTGTATGAGCAGTTCTTC
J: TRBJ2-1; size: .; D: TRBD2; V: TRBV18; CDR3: CASSLSGGTYNEQFF; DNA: TGTGCCAGCTCCCTTAGCGGGGGGACTTACAATGAGCAGTTCTTC
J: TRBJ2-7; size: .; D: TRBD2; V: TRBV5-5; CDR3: CASSPGGASGGREQYF; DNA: TGTGCCAGCAGCCCTGGCGGTGCGTCGGGGGGGCGGGAGCAGTACTTC
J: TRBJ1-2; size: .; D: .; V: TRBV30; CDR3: CAWSGASGANYGYTF; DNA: TGTGCCTGGAGTGGTGCCTCTGGGGCGAACTATGGCTACACCTTC
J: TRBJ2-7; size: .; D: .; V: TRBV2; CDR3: CASSSYRDTLYEQYF; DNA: TGTGCCAGCAGTTCTTACCGGGACACCCTGTACGAGCAGTACTTC
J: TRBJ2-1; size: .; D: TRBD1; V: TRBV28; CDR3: CASSIPGQGALDEQFF; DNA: TGTGCCAGCAGTATACCGGGACAGGGGGCTTTGGATGAGCAGTTCTTC
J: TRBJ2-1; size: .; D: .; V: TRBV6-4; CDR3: CASSDFGYNEQFF; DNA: TGTGCCAGCAGTGACTTCGGCTACAATGAGCAGTTCTTC
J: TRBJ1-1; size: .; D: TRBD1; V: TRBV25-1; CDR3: CASSDQTGWTEAFF; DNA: TGTGCCAGCAGTGACCAGACAGGGTGGACTGAAGCTTTCTTT